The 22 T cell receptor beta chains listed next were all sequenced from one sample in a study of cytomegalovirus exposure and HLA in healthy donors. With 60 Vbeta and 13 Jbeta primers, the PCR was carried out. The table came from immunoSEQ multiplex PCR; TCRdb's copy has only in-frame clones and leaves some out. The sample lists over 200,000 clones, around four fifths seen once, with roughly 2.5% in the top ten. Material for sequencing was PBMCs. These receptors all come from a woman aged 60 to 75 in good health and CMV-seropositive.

The CDR3 DNA follows: TGTGCCAGCAATAGACAGGCACCGTTTAATTCACCCCTCCACTTT. This translates into CASNRQAPFNSPLHF. The V call is TRBV6-5, the J call TRBJ1-6, with D possibly being TRBD1 (6 bases). The CDR3 totals 15 residues. Between the trimmed V and J ends, which lost 7 bases and 6 bases, there was a span of 16 bases. Germline CDR1 is MNHEY and CDR2 is SVGAGI.

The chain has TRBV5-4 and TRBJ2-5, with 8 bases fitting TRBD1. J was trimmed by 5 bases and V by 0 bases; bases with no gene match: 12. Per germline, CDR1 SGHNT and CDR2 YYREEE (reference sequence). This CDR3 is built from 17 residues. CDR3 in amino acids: CASSLAQTGDFRETQYF. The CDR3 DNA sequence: TGTGCCAGCAGCTTGGCCCAGACAGGGGACTTTAGGGAGACCCAGTACTTC.

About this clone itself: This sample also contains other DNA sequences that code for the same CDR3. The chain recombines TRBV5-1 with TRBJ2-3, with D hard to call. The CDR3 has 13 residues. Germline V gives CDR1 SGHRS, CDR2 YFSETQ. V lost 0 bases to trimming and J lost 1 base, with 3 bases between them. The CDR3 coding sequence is TGCGCCAGCAGCTTGGCGGGCACAGATACGCAGTATTTT. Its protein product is CASSLAGTDTQYF.

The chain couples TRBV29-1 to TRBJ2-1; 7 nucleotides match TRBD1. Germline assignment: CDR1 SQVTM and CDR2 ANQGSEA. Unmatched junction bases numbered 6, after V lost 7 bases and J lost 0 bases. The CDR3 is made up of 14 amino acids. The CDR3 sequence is CSGHRGYSYNEQFF. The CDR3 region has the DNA TGCAGCGGACACAGGGGCTACTCCTACAATGAGCAGTTCTTC.

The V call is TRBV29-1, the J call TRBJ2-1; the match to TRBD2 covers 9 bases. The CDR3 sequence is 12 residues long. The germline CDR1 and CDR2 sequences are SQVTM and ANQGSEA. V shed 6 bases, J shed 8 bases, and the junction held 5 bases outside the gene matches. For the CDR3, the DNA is TGCAGCGTGCTTAGCGGGAGTGATGAGCAGTTCTTC. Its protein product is CSVLSGSDEQFF.

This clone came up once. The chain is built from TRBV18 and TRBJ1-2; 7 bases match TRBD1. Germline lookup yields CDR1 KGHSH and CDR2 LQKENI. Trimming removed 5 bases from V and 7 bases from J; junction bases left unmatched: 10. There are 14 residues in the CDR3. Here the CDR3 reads CASSSGDRVRGYTF. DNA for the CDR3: TGTGCCAGCTCATCCGGAGACAGGGTGCGTGGCTACACCTTC. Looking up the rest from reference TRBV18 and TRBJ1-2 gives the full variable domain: NAGVMQNPRHLVRRRGQEARLRCSPMKGHSHVYWYRQLPEEGLKFMVYLQKENIIDESGMPKERFSAEFPKEGPSILRIQQVVRGDSAAYFCASSSGDRVRGYTFGSGTRLTVV.

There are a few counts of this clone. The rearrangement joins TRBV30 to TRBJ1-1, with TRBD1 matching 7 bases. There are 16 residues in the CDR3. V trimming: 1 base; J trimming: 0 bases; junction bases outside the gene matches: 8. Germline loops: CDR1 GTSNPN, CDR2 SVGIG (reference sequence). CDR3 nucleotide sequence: TGTGCCTGGAGTGGGGGACAGACGGGCGTGAACACTGAAGCTTTCTTT. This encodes CAWSGGQTGVNTEAFF.

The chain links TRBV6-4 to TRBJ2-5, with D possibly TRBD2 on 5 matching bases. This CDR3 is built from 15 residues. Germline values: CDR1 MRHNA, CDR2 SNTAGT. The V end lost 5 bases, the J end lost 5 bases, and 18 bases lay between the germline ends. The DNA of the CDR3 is TGTGCCAGCAGTCAAACCCTACTAGGAGCGGAGACCCAGTACTTC. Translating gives CASSQTLLGAETQYF.

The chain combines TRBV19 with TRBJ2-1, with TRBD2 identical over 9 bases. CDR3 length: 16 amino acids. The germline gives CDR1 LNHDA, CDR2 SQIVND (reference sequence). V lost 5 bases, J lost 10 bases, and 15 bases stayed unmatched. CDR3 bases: TGTGCCAGTAGTCCGAAGGCTAGCGGGACGGCGGGGGAGCAGTTCTTC. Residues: CASSPKASGTAGEQFF.

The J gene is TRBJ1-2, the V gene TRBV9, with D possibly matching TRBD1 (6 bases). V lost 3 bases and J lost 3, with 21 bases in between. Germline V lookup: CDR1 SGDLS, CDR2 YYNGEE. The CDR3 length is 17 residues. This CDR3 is CASSATAGTMFDYGYTF. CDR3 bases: TGTGCCAGCAGCGCCACGGCCGGGACAATGTTCGACTATGGCTACACCTTC.

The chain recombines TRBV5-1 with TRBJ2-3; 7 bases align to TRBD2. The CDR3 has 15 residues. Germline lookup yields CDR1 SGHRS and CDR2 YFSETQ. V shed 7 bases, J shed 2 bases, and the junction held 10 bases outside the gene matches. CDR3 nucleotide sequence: TGCGCCAGCTCTCTTTTGGGGGGGAACACAGATACGCAGTATTTT. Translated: CASSLLGGNTDTQYF.

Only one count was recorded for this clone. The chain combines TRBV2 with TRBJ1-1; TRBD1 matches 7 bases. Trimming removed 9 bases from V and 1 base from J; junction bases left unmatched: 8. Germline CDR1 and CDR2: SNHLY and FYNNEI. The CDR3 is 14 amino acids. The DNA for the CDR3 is TGTGCCAGGAAGGACAGGTCCAAGAACACTGAAGCTTTCTTT. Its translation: CARKDRSKNTEAFF.

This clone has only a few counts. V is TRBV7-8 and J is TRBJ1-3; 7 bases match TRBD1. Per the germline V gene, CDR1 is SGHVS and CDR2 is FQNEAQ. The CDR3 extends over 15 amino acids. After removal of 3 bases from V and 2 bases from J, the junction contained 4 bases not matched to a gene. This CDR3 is CASSFGGTAGNTIYF. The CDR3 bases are TGTGCCAGCAGCTTCGGCGGGACAGCTGGAAACACCATATATTTT. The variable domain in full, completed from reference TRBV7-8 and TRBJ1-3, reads GAGVSQSPRYKVAKRGQDVALRCDPISGHVSLFWYQQALGQGPEFLTYFQNEAQLDKSGLPSDRFFAERPEGSVSTLKIQRTQQEDSAVYLCASSFGGTAGNTIYFGEGSWLTVV.

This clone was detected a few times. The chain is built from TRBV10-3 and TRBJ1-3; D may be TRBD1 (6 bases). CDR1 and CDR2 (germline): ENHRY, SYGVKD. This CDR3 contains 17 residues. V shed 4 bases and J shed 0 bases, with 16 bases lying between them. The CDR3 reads CAISGPTGYRSGNTIYF. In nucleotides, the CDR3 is TGTGCCATCAGTGGGCCGACAGGCTATCGCTCTGGAAACACCATATATTTT.

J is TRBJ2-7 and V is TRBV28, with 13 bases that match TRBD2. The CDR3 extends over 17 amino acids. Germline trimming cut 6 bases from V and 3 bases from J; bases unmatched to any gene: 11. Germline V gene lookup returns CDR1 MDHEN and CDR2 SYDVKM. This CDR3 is CASRPTSGGVFLYEQYF. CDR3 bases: TGTGCCAGCAGGCCAACTAGCGGGGGGGTTTTTCTCTACGAGCAGTACTTC. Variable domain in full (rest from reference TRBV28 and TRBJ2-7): DVKVTQSSRYLVKRTGEKVFLECVQDMDHENMFWYRQDPGLGLRLIYFSYDVKMKEKGDIPEGYSVSREKKERFSLILESASTNQTSMYLCASRPTSGGVFLYEQYFGPGTRLTVT.

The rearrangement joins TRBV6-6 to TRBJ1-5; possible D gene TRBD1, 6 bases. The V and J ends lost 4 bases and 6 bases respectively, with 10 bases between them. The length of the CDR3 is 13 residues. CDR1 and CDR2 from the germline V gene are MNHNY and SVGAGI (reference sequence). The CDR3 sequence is CASSSGEGQPQHF. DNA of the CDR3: TGTGCCAGCAGTTCAGGGGAGGGTCAGCCCCAGCATTTT.

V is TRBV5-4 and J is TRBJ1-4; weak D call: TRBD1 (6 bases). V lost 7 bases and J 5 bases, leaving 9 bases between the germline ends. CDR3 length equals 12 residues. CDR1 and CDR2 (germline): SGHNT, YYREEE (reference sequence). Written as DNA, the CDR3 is TGTGCCAGCGGCAGGGGAAATGAAAAACTGTTTTTT. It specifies CASGRGNEKLFF.

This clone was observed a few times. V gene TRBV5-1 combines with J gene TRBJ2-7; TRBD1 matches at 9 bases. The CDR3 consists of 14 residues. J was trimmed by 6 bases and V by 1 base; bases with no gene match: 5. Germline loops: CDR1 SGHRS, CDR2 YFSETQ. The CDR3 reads CASSLTGTGTEQYF. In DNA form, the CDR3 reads TGCGCCAGCAGCTTGACCGGGACAGGGACCGAGCAGTACTTC. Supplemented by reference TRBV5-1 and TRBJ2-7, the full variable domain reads KAGVTQTPRYLIKTRGQQVTLSCSPISGHRSVSWYQQTPGQGLQFLFEYFSETQRNKGNFPGRFSGRQFSNSRSEMNVSTLELGDSALYLCASSLTGTGTEQYFGPGTRLTVT.

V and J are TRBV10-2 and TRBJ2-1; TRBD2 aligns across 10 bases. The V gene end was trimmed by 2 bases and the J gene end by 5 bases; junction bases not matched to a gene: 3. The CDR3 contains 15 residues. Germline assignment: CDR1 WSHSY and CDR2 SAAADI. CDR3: CASSEPAGGDNEQFF. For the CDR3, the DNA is TGCGCCAGCAGTGAGCCAGCGGGAGGGGACAATGAGCAGTTCTTC.

CDR3 in amino acids: CASRLGTYGNTIYF. The CDR3 DNA sequence: TGTGCCAGCAGACTCGGGACTTATGGAAACACCATATATTTT. This rearrangement joins TRBV2 to TRBJ1-3, with D possibly matching TRBD1 (5 bases). CDR1 and CDR2 from the germline V gene are SNHLY and FYNNEI. CDR3 size: 14 residues. V lost 6 bases to trimming and J lost 3 bases, with 12 bases between them. Complete variable domain (other parts from reference TRBV2 and TRBJ1-3): EPEVTQTPSHQVTQMGQEVILRCVPISNHLYFYWYRQILGQKVEFLVSFYNNEISEKSEIFDDQFSVERPDGSNFTLKIRSTKLEDSAMYFCASRLGTYGNTIYFGEGSWLTVV.

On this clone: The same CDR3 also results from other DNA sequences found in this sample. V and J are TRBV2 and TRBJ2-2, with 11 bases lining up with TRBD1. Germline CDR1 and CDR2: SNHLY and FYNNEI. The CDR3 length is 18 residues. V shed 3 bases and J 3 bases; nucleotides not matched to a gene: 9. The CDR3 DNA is TGTGCCAGCAGTGACAAGTTGGGACAGGGGGGCCACACCGGGGAGCTGTTTTTT. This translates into CASSDKLGQGGHTGELFF.

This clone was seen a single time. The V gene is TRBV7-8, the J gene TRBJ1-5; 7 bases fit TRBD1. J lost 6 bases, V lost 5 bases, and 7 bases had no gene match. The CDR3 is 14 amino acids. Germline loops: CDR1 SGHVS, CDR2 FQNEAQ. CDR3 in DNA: TGTGCCAGCAGCGCCGGGACAGCTCCTCAGCCCCAGCATTTT. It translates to CASSAGTAPQPQHF.